Listed below are T cell receptor beta chains from one sample, sequenced in a study of T-cell reconstitution after alpha-beta-depleted transplantation in children. TCRdb processed the PCR reads anew with MiXCR; each CDR3 protein has one entry. The sample carries just over 950,000 distinct CDR3 sequences, roughly 29% recorded once. The sample in question was PBMCs, mostly from graft donor cells, obtained 360 days after TCRalphabeta/CD19-depleted stem cell transplant. The source is a boy less than two years old who had a stem cell transplant for SCID, so the T cells may come from the graft donor. The conserved cysteine and the conserved F or W are not part of the CDR3 here. Each record gives: D gene, J gene, V gene, clone size, CDR3 protein. A D gene is named only where the DNA matches it firmly. For some rows the clone size is stated as once, few or many, or as a class when expanded; others skip it.

D: .; J: TRBJ2-5; V: TRBV20-1; size: .; CDR3: SADPGGMAQY
D: TRBD1; J: TRBJ1-4; V: TRBV20-1; size: few; CDR3: SASLAGGNEKLF
D: TRBD2; J: TRBJ2-3; V: TRBV20-1; size: .; CDR3: SASRLAGVSSTDTQY
D: .; J: TRBJ2-7; V: TRBV20-1; size: .; CDR3: SASTRGDAEYHEQY
D: TRBD1; J: TRBJ2-1; V: TRBV15; size: few; CDR3: ATSGGWTGGYNEQF
D: .; J: TRBJ2-1; V: TRBV7-2; size: few; CDR3: ASSLPPGGNEQF
D: TRBD1; J: TRBJ1-2; V: TRBV11-2; size: .; CDR3: ASSLTHGPQGGRGYT
D: .; J: TRBJ1-2; V: TRBV29-1; size: .; CDR3: SVQQGANYGYT
D: .; J: TRBJ2-1; V: TRBV20-1; size: few; CDR3: SAKAPNEQF
D: .; J: TRBJ1-5; V: TRBV20-1; size: few; CDR3: SASIGGNGNQPQH
D: .; J: TRBJ1-1; V: TRBV10-2; size: few; CDR3: ASSDGFRGPGEAF
D: .; J: TRBJ1-5; V: TRBV20-1; size: .; CDR3: SATPQGHSNQPQH
D: .; J: TRBJ1-2; V: TRBV7-2; size: few; CDR3: ASSYRDTQSLTYGYT
D: TRBD1; J: TRBJ2-7; V: TRBV5-1; size: few; CDR3: ASSWNPPGQTNYEQY
D: .; J: TRBJ1-1; V: TRBV6-1; size: many; CDR3: ATARDMNTEAF
D: .; J: TRBJ1-2; V: TRBV20-1; size: few; CDR3: SARDATVYGYT
D: TRBD2; J: TRBJ2-7; V: TRBV5-1; size: .; CDR3: ASSLKAPGLATYEQY
D: .; J: TRBJ1-1; V: TRBV5-1; size: .; CDR3: ASSLAQGMATHTEAF
D: TRBD1; J: TRBJ2-3; V: TRBV27; size: .; CDR3: ASRQGDMVNTQY
D: .; J: TRBJ1-5; V: TRBV10-3; size: .; CDR3: AISDLLGSQPQH